This T cell receptor (beta chain) was captured by sequencing in a study of CD8+ T cells in alopecia areata. This CDR3 is built from 14 residues. Germline CDR1 and CDR2: SNHLY and FYNNEI. Trimming shortened V by 6 bases and J by 1 base, and 12 bases separated the two germline ends. Extracted RNA was reverse transcribed, and the resulting cDNA served as sequencing template. Produced via immunoSEQ multiplex PCR; TCRdb's table is partial and in-frame only. The sample contains about 110,000 clones, approximately 63% of which appear only once. The V and J genes are TRBV2 and TRBJ1-1, with D possibly being TRBD1 (6 bases). This sequence was found in a human donor in good health. Source material: CD8+ T cells sorted from blood. The CDR3 protein is CASRADRTNTEAFF. The CDR3 DNA reads TGTGCCAGCAGGGCCGACAGGACGAACACTGAAGCTTTCTTT.